This TCR beta chain came from a study of blood T cells in healthy people across ages. Points on this clonotype: Its specificity is unknown.

Trimming took 6 bases from V and 12 from J; bases not matched to a gene: 11. The CDR3 is 12 amino acids. Germline V gene lookup returns CDR1 MNHNY and CDR2 SVGAGI (reference sequence). Total RNA extraction produced at least 5.5 micrograms (per sample) for the study. Primed by a sample-barcoded 5' primer and a J-beta primer mix, a second PCR proceeded for roughly 6 to 12 cycles. TCRdb passed the 5' RACE reads through MiXCR, listing each CDR3 protein once. The sample lists more than 500,000 distinct CDR3 sequences; around 27% were seen once. Overall study findings and caveats: The study found more naive CD4+ cells and higher diversity in long-lived than aged donors.

The sample also formed part of further work on T cells of mothers and their children. That paper states: Sample barcodes and 2-4 random nucleotides came from the second PCR's M1S primer. The overlap seen between related mothers and children slightly exceeded that of unrelated pairs, though not significantly.

The source of this sequence is a boy younger than 10 in good health. Sequenced sample: blood. This chain links TRBV6-6 with TRBJ2-7; 7 nucleotides align to TRBD2. CDR3: CASSPYRVAGYF. The CDR3 DNA is TGTGCCAGCAGCCCCTATAGGGTAGCGGGGTACTTC.